This T cell receptor beta chain was sequenced in a study of tumor-infiltrating lymphocytes in primary liver carcinoma. Researchers generated TCR beta cDNA from about 460 ng of total RNA, relying on a constant-region primer. Slightly modified ARM-PCR, run as three nested multiplex PCR rounds, produced the TCR beta libraries. Primers for the first two PCR rounds were TRBV1-TRBV30 forward primers and a C-beta reverse primer (roughly 9 cycles per round). Each CDR3 protein is one row after TCRdb ran MiXCR on the multiplex PCR reads. The sample lists around 99,000 distinct CDR3 sequences; around 70% were seen once. Remarks on this clonotype: One end of the junction varies from germline; a read error may be responsible.

The germline gives CDR1 SGHAT, CDR2 FQNNGV. The CDR3 runs 15 residues. The approximately 20-31 mg bulk tissue piece was not sorted before simultaneous RNA and DNA extraction. The rearrangement uses TRBV11-2 and TRBJ2-1; a weak D match, TRBD2 (5 bases). Source material: tumor-adjacent normal liver tissue. The origin of this receptor is a man in his forties with primary liver carcinoma and hepatitis B virus infection. CDR3 residues: CASSIVLAPYNEQFF. DNA of the CDR3: TGTGCCAGCAGCATTGTGTTAGCGCCCTACAACGAGCAATTCTTC. The variable domain in full, with the rest retrieved from reference TRBV11-2 and TRBJ2-1, is EAGVAQSPRYKIIEKRQSVAFWCNPISGHATLYWYQQILGQGPKLLIQFQNNGVVDDSQLPKDRFSAERLKGVDSTLKIQPAKLEDSAVYLCASSIVLAPYNEQFFGPGTRLTVL.